Listed below are T cell receptor beta chains from one sample, sequenced in a study of cytomegalovirus exposure and HLA in healthy donors. Data came from immunoSEQ multiplex PCR; TCRdb stores just in-frame clones and leaves some out. The sample lists some 150,000 clones; roughly 80% were seen once. The sequencing sample was made of PBMCs. Receptor source: a man aged 35 to 55 in good health and CMV-seropositive. Each CDR3 is given with its conserved first and last residue. A D gene is named only where the DNA matches it firmly. Some rows have no size entry. The others give once, few or many, or a class for an expanded clone.

j_call v_call clone_size d_call cdr3_nt cdr3_aa
TRBJ2-5 TRBV19 - TRBD2 TGTGCCAGTAGTCCACCCGGGACTAGCTTAAGGAAGACCCAGTACTTC CASSPPGTSLRKTQYF
TRBJ2-3 TRBV28 - TRBD2 TGTGCCAGCAGTCTAGCGGGAGCCACAGATACGCAGTATTTT CASSLAGATDTQYF
TRBJ1-1 TRBV6-1 - - TGTGCCAGCGAACTTTACCCCGGGACTGAAGCTTTCTTT CASELYPGTEAFF
TRBJ1-5 TRBV19 - TRBD1 TGTGCCAGTAGGGGAGACAGGGGACGTCAGCCCCAGCATTTT CASRGDRGRQPQHF
TRBJ2-3 TRBV9 - TRBD1 TGTGCCAGCAGCGTTTCCACAGGGGAAGATACGCAGTATTTT CASSVSTGEDTQYF
TRBJ2-5 TRBV29-1 few - TGCAGCGCGGCCGAGAGGGAGACCCAGTACTTC CSAAERETQYF
TRBJ2-5 TRBV9 - TRBD1 TGTGCCAGCAGCGTATCCAGGGACAGGATGCAAGAGACCCAGTACTTC CASSVSRDRMQETQYF
TRBJ1-4 TRBV9 once TRBD1 TGTGCCAGCAGCCGGGACAGCGGCCTTCTTAATGAAAAACTGTTTTTT CASSRDSGLLNEKLFF
TRBJ1-1 TRBV5-1 - - TGCGCCAGCCGCTCTGGGATAGGGAGCGACATGAACACTGAAGCTTTCTTT CASRSGIGSDMNTEAFF
TRBJ2-7 TRBV28 - TRBD2 TGTGCCAGCACTTCCACTAGCGGGGGAACCTACGAGCAGTACTTC CASTSTSGGTYEQYF
TRBJ2-7 TRBV18 - - TGTGCCAGCTCACCACCAGGACTGAGGTACGAGCAGTACTTC CASSPPGLRYEQYF
TRBJ2-5 TRBV7-6 - - TGTGCCAGCAGCACGCATTTAGGGGATGGGGAGACCCAGTACTTC CASSTHLGDGETQYF
TRBJ2-5 TRBV9 few - TGTGCCAGCAGCGGAGACGGGGGAAGCAAAGAGACCCAGTACTTC CASSGDGGSKETQYF
TRBJ1-2 TRBV6-5 - - TGTGCCAGCAGTGAGTCTTCCCCGGACTATGGCTACACCTTC CASSESSPDYGYTF
TRBJ2-7 TRBV11-2 once TRBD1 TGTGCCAGCAGCTTCGGAGGGACAGGGGGCTCCGAGCAGTACTTC CASSFGGTGGSEQYF
TRBJ2-7 TRBV9 - TRBD1 TGTGCCAGCAGCGCAGGATCGGGACAGGGGTTCAACGAGCAGTACTTC CASSAGSGQGFNEQYF
TRBJ1-1 TRBV27 once TRBD1 TGTGCCAGCAGTTTAGTCGGGACAGCCCCCACTGAAGCTTTCTTT CASSLVGTAPTEAFF
TRBJ2-3 TRBV30 - TRBD2 TGTGCCTGGCGGACTAGCGGGAGTGGAGATACGCAGTATTTT CAWRTSGSGDTQYF
TRBJ1-2 TRBV14 - - TGTGCCAGCAGCTTGGGAGTAGGTATCTACGCTGGCTACACCTTC CASSLGVGIYAGYTF
TRBJ1-2 TRBV7-3 - - TGTGCCAGCAGCCCAGACAATAGCTATGGCTACACCTTC CASSPDNSYGYTF
TRBJ1-3 TRBV5-1 - - TGCGCCAGCAGCTTCTCCCCCACAGGGGGAAACACCATATATTTT CASSFSPTGGNTIYF
TRBJ1-1 TRBV6-5 few - TGTGCCAGCAGTTACTCTGGGGCAGACAGTGAAGCTTTCTTT CASSYSGADSEAFF
TRBJ2-4 TRBV6-5 few - TGTGCCAGCAGTCCGGACAGACCCGGTATGGACATTCAGTACTTC CASSPDRPGMDIQYF
TRBJ2-5 TRBV7-6 - - TGTGCCAGCAGCTTTAGCGATGCTGGAGAGACCCAGTACTTC CASSFSDAGETQYF
TRBJ1-1 TRBV5-6 - TRBD1 TGTGCCAGCAGCTTGACAACTACAGGGGACACTGAAGCTTTCTTT CASSLTTTGDTEAFF
TRBJ2-7 TRBV6-5 once - TGTGCCAGCAGTTATTGGGACACTACCTACGAGCAGTACTTC CASSYWDTTYEQYF
TRBJ2-1 TRBV28 - - TGTGCCAGCTCTGGTTGGCTCCAGCAGTTCTTC CASSGWLQQFF
TRBJ1-6 TRBV28 - - TGTGCCAGCAGTTTGTACTCCTATAATTCACCCCTCCACTTT CASSLYSYNSPLHF
TRBJ2-4 TRBV28 - - TGTGCCAGCAGTTTACCGAAAAACATTCAGTACTTC CASSLPKNIQYF
TRBJ2-7 TRBV18 - - TGTGCCAGCTCACCCGGACAGATCTACGAGCAGTACTTC CASSPGQIYEQYF
TRBJ1-4 TRBV27 - - TGTGCCAGCCAAGGGGCCTCCGCGGGGCATGAAAAACTGTTTTTT CASQGASAGHEKLFF
TRBJ1-1 TRBV19 - TRBD1 TGTGCCAGTAACTCACAGGGGGACACTGAAGCTTTCTTT CASNSQGDTEAFF
TRBJ2-3 TRBV4-2 - TRBD2 TGTGCCAGCAGCCAAGGTTTAGCGGGAGGACGCACAGATACGCAGTATTTT CASSQGLAGGRTDTQYF
TRBJ2-1 TRBV5-1 - TRBD1 TGCGCCAGCAGCTTGCCCGGGACAGCAGCTAATGAGCAGTTCTTC CASSLPGTAANEQFF
TRBJ2-3 TRBV4-2 few - TGTGCCAGCAGCCAAGCTAGTTGGACAGACACAGATACGCAGTATTTT CASSQASWTDTDTQYF
TRBJ2-4 TRBV6-5 - - TGTGCCAGCAGCCGCGTGGAGGAGGGAAACATTCAGTACTTC CASSRVEEGNIQYF
TRBJ2-1 TRBV19 once - TGTGCCTCTGGGGACTCAGTCGCCAATGAGCAGTTCTTC CASGDSVANEQFF
TRBJ1-2 TRBV18 - TRBD1 TGTGCCAGCTCACAATCAAAATCTCAGGGGGTAGTTTCCGGTAACTATGGCTACACCTTC CASSQSKSQGVVSGNYGYTF
TRBJ2-2 TRBV9 - TRBD2 TGTGCCAGCAGTAAAAGAGGCAGCGGGAGACCCGGGGAGCTGTTTTTT CASSKRGSGRPGELFF
TRBJ1-2 TRBV28 - - TGTGCCAGCACCGCCCCCCCCCGGTTAGCAAGCTACACCTTC CASTAPPRLASYTF
TRBJ2-3 TRBV18 - TRBD2 TGTGCCAGCTCACCGAAGACTAGCGTCTCCACAGATACGCAGTATTTT CASSPKTSVSTDTQYF
TRBJ2-1 TRBV29-1 - TRBD2 TGCAGCGTTGAACTCCTACTAGCGGGAGTCTCCTACAATGAGCAGTTCTTC CSVELLLAGVSYNEQFF
TRBJ2-7 TRBV19 - - TGTGCCAGTAGTATTGGCGGTTCCTACGAGCAGTACTTC CASSIGGSYEQYF